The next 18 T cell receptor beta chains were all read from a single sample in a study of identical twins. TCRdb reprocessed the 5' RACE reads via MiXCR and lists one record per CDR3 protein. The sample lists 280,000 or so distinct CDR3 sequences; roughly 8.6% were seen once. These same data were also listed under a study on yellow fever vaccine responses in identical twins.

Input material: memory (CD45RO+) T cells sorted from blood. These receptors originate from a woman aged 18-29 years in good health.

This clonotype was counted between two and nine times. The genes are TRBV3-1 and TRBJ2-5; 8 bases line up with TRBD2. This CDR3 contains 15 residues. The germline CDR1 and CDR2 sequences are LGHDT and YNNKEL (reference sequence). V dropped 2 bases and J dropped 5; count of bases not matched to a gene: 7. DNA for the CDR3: TGTGCCAGCAGCCAACGGTCGGGAGGGCGGGAGACCCAGTACTTC. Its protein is CASSQRSGGRETQYF.

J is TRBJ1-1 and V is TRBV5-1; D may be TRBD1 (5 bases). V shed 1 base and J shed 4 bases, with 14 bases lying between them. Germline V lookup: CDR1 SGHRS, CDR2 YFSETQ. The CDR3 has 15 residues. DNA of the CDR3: TGCGCCAGCAGCTTGCTGACAGTTAGGGGCACTGAAGCTTTCTTT. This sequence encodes CASSLLTVRGTEAFF.

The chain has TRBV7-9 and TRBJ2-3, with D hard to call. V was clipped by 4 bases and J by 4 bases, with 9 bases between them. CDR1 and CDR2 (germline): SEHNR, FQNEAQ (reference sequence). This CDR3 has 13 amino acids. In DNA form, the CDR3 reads TGTGCCAGCAGCTCCCTCGCCCCAGATACGCAGTATTTT. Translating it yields CASSSLAPDTQYF.

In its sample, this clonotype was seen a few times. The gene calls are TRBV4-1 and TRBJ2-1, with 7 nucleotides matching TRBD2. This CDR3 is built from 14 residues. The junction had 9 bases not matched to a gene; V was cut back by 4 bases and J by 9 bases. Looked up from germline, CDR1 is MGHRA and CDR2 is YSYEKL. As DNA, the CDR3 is TGCGCCAGCAGCCTCCTAGCGGTTTCTGGTGAGCAGTTCTTC. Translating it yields CASSLLAVSGEQFF.

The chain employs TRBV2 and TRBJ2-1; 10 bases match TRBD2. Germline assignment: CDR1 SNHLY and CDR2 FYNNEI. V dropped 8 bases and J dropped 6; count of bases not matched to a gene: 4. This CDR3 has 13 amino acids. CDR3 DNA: TGTGCCAGCGGGGGACTAGCGCTCAATGAGCAGTTCTTC. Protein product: CASGGLALNEQFF.

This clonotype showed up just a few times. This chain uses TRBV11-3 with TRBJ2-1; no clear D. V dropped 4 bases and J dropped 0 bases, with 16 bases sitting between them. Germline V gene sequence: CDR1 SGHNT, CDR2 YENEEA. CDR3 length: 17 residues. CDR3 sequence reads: CASSWGSLGSSYNEQFF. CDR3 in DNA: TGTGCCAGCAGCTGGGGTAGCCTGGGATCCTCCTACAATGAGCAGTTCTTC.

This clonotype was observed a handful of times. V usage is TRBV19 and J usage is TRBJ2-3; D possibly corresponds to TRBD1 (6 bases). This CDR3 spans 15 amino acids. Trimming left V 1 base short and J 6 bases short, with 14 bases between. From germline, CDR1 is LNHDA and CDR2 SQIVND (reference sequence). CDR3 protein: CASSIAPQQGDTQYF. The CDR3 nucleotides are TGTGCCAGTAGTATAGCCCCCCAGCAGGGGGATACGCAGTATTTT.

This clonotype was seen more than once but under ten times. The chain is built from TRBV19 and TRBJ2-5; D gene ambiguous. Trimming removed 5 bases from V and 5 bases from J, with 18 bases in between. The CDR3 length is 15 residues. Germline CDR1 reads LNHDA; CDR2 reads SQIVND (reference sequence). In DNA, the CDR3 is TGTGCCAGTAGTCGCCCGGGTGACCCTTCGGAGACCCAGTACTTC. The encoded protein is CASSRPGDPSETQYF.

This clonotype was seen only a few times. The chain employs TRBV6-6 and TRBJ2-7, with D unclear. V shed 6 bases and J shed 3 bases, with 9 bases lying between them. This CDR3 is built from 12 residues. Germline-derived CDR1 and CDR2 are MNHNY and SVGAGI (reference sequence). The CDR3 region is CASSPTHYEQYF. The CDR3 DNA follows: TGTGCCAGCAGCCCTACTCACTACGAGCAGTACTTC.

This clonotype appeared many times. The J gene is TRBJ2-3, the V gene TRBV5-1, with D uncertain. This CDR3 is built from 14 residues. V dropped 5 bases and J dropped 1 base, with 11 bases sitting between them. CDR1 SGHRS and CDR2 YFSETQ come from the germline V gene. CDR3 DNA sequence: TGCGCCAGCAGAGCTTCACCCGGCACAGATACGCAGTATTTT. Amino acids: CASRASPGTDTQYF.

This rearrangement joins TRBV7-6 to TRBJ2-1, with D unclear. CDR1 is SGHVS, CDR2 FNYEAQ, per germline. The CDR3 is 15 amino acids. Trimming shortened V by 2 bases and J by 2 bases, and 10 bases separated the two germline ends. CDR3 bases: TGTGCCAGCAGCTTATTTGGCAGAGCCTACAATGAGCAGTTCTTC. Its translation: CASSLFGRAYNEQFF.

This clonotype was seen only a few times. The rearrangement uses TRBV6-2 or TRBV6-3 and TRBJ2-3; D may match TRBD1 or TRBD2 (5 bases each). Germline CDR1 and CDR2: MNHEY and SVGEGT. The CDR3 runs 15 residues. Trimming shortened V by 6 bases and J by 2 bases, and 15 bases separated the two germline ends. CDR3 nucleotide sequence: TGTGCCAGCAGCCGGGACCTCGGGTTCACAGATACGCAGTATTTT. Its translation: CASSRDLGFTDTQYF.

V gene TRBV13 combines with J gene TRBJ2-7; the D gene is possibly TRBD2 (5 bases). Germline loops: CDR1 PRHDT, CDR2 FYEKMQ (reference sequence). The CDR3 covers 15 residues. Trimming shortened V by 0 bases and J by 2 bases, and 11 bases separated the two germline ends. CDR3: CASSLGGSAPYEQYF. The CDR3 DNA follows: TGTGCCAGCAGCTTAGGCGGTAGCGCCCCCTACGAGCAGTACTTC.

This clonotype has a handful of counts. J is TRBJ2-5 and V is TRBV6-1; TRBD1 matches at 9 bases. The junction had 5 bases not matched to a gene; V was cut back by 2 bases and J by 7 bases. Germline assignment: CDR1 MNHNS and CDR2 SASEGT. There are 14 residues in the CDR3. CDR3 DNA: TGTGCCAGCAGTGAAAGGGGGACAGGGAGGACCCAGTACTTC. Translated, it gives CASSERGTGRTQYF.

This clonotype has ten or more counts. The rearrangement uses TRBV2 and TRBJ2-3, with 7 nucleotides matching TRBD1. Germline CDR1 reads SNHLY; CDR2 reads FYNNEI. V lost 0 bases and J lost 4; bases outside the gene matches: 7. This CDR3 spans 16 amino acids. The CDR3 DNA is TGTGCCAGCAGTGAAGCAGGGCGAGGGGGCGCAGATACGCAGTATTTT. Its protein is CASSEAGRGGADTQYF.

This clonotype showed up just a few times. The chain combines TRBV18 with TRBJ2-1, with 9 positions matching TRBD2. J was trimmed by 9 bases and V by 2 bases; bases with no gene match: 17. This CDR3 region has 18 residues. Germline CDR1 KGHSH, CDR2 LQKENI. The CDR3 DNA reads TGTGCCAGCTCACCAGCCGGCGCGGTGGCTAGCGGGATGGTTGAGCAGTTCTTC. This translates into CASSPAGAVASGMVEQFF. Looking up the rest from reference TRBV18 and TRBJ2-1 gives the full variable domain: NAGVMQNPRHLVRRRGQEARLRCSPMKGHSHVYWYRQLPEEGLKFMVYLQKENIIDESGMPKERFSAEFPKEGPSILRIQQVVRGDSAAYFCASSPAGAVASGMVEQFFGPGTRLTVL.

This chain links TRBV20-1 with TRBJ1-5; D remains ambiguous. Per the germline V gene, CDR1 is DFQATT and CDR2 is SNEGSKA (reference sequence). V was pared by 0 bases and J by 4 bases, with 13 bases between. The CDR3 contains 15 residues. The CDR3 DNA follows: TGCAGTGCTAGAGAGTCCGGAGGGTCGAATCAGCCCCAGCATTTT. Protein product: CSARESGGSNQPQHF.

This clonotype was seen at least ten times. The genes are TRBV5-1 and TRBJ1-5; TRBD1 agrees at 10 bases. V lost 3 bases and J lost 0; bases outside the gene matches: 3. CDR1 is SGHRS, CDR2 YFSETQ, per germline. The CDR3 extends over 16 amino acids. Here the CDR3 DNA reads TGCGCCAGCAGCTCGGACAGGGGGTATAGCAATCAGCCCCAGCATTTT. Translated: CASSSDRGYSNQPQHF.